This T cell receptor beta chain derives from a study of identical twins. From germline, CDR1 is MNHEY and CDR2 SVGEGT. There are 15 residues in the CDR3. J lost 2 bases, V lost 6 bases, and 9 bases had no gene match. A single record per CDR3 protein comes from TCRdb applying MiXCR to the 5' RACE reads. The sample lists more than 400,000 distinct CDR3 sequences, over 12% occurring once. This clonotype was counted only a few times. This same sample was also part of a study on yellow fever vaccine responses in identical twins.

The chain is built from TRBV6-2 or TRBV6-3 and TRBJ2-7, with TRBD1 identical over 8 bases. The sample was CD4+ T cells sorted from blood. This sequence originates from a woman younger than 35 in good health. This chain's CDR3 is CASRPGQGLTYEQYF. As DNA, the CDR3 is TGTGCCAGCAGACCCGGACAGGGACTTACCTACGAGCAGTACTTC.